This is a list of T cell receptor beta chains from one sample in a study of blood T cell repertoires in COVID-19. TCRdb's table, derived via immunoSEQ multiplex PCR, lists solely in-frame clones and lacks some. The table shows about 430,000 clones, with about 88% occurring only once. Sequencing was performed on PBMCs or T cells enriched from blood (not recorded which). The source is a woman younger than 35 who had been exposed to COVID-19. Both conserved end residues are part of each CDR3. D genes are given only for firm matches. The size of a clone is reported for some rows only, either as once, few or many, or as a class for expanded clones.

clone_size: once; cdr3_length: 14; d_call: NA; v_call: TRBV4-1; j_call: TRBJ1-1; cdr3_nt: TGCGCCAGCAGCCACCTCCCCAGGGATACTGAAGCTTTCTTT; cdr3_aa: CASSHLPRDTEAFF
clone_size: NA; cdr3_length: 14; d_call: TRBD1; v_call: TRBV10-2; j_call: TRBJ1-2; cdr3_nt: TGCGCCAGCAGTGAGAGACAGGGTGAGGGTGGCTACACCTTC; cdr3_aa: CASSERQGEGGYTF
clone_size: NA; cdr3_length: 13; d_call: NA; v_call: TRBV10-3; j_call: TRBJ2-7; cdr3_nt: TGTGCCATCAGTGAGCCAGAAACCTACGAGCAGTACTTC; cdr3_aa: CAISEPETYEQYF
clone_size: NA; cdr3_length: 15; d_call: NA; v_call: TRBV27; j_call: TRBJ1-6; cdr3_nt: TGTGCCAGCAGTTTCATGCCCCAGGGGAATTCACCCCTCCACTTT; cdr3_aa: CASSFMPQGNSPLHF
clone_size: NA; cdr3_length: 18; d_call: NA; v_call: TRBV15; j_call: TRBJ2-6; cdr3_nt: TGTGCCACCAGCAGGGAGAGTAACAGGGCTGCGGGGGCCAACGTCCTGACTTTC; cdr3_aa: CATSRESNRAAGANVLTF
clone_size: once; cdr3_length: 15; d_call: NA; v_call: TRBV5-1; j_call: TRBJ2-7; cdr3_nt: TGCGCCAGCAGCTTGGCAGGGGAGAGCTTCTACGAGCAGTACTTC; cdr3_aa: CASSLAGESFYEQYF
clone_size: NA; cdr3_length: 17; d_call: TRBD1; v_call: TRBV9; j_call: TRBJ1-3; cdr3_nt: TGTGCCAGCAGCGTAGACGGACAGGGAAGCTCTGGAAACACCATATATTTT; cdr3_aa: CASSVDGQGSSGNTIYF
clone_size: NA; cdr3_length: 15; d_call: NA; v_call: TRBV30; j_call: TRBJ1-5; cdr3_nt: TGTGCCTGGAGCGGCCGGGGGGGACCCTATCAGCCCCAGCATTTT; cdr3_aa: CAWSGRGGPYQPQHF
clone_size: NA; cdr3_length: 14; d_call: TRBD1; v_call: TRBV28; j_call: TRBJ1-2; cdr3_nt: TGTGCCAGCAGCCCGGGACAGGGATTCTATGGCTACACCTTC; cdr3_aa: CASSPGQGFYGYTF
clone_size: NA; cdr3_length: 16; d_call: TRBD1; v_call: TRBV5-4; j_call: TRBJ1-4; cdr3_nt: TGTGCCAGCAGCTCGGGACAGAGTGGGGGTACGGAAAAACTGTTTTTT; cdr3_aa: CASSSGQSGGTEKLFF
clone_size: few; cdr3_length: 15; d_call: TRBD2; v_call: TRBV7-6; j_call: TRBJ2-3; cdr3_nt: TGTGCCAGCAGCGACCGGACTAGCGGGGCGGATACGCAGTATTTT; cdr3_aa: CASSDRTSGADTQYF
clone_size: NA; cdr3_length: 15; d_call: NA; v_call: TRBV30; j_call: TRBJ2-7; cdr3_nt: TGTGCCTGGAGTTATCGGACAGTTACTTCCTACGAGCAGTACTTC; cdr3_aa: CAWSYRTVTSYEQYF
clone_size: once; cdr3_length: 16; d_call: TRBD2; v_call: TRBV11-3; j_call: TRBJ2-3; cdr3_nt: TGTGCCAGCAGCTTAGGCGGGGGGTTTGGCACAGATACGCAGTATTTT; cdr3_aa: CASSLGGGFGTDTQYF
clone_size: NA; cdr3_length: 13; d_call: NA; v_call: TRBV30; j_call: TRBJ1-2; cdr3_nt: TGTGCCTGGTTTAATTCGGGGGACTATGGCTACACCTTC; cdr3_aa: CAWFNSGDYGYTF
clone_size: once; cdr3_length: 15; d_call: NA; v_call: TRBV4-3; j_call: TRBJ2-3; cdr3_nt: TGCGCCAGCAGCCGAGAGGGGGACTCCACAGATACGCAGTATTTT; cdr3_aa: CASSREGDSTDTQYF
clone_size: NA; cdr3_length: 15; d_call: TRBD2; v_call: TRBV7-2; j_call: TRBJ2-7; cdr3_nt: TGTGCCAGCAGCGAAGGGACTAGCGGGGGGGACGAGCAGTACTTC; cdr3_aa: CASSEGTSGGDEQYF
clone_size: NA; cdr3_length: 16; d_call: NA; v_call: TRBV10-3; j_call: TRBJ1-6; cdr3_nt: TGTGCCATCAATGCCGGCGGGTTAGGGAGCAATTCACCCCTCCACTTT; cdr3_aa: CAINAGGLGSNSPLHF
clone_size: NA; cdr3_length: 16; d_call: NA; v_call: TRBV5-4; j_call: TRBJ2-1; cdr3_nt: TGTGCCAGCAGCTTGGAGAGTCGGAGCTCCTACAATGAGCAGTTCTTC; cdr3_aa: CASSLESRSSYNEQFF
clone_size: NA; cdr3_length: 14; d_call: TRBD1; v_call: TRBV7-9; j_call: TRBJ2-7; cdr3_nt: TGTGCCAGCAGCTTGGGGACAGGCTCCTACGAGCAGTACTTC; cdr3_aa: CASSLGTGSYEQYF
clone_size: NA; cdr3_length: 11; d_call: NA; v_call: TRBV28; j_call: TRBJ2-7; cdr3_nt: TGTGCCAGCACCAACTTCTACGAGCAGTACTTC; cdr3_aa: CASTNFYEQYF
clone_size: NA; cdr3_length: 15; d_call: TRBD1; v_call: TRBV6-5; j_call: TRBJ1-1; cdr3_nt: TGTGCCAGCATCCGGACAGGGGGCTTGTACACTGAAGCTTTCTTT; cdr3_aa: CASIRTGGLYTEAFF
clone_size: NA; cdr3_length: 16; d_call: TRBD1; v_call: TRBV7-2; j_call: TRBJ2-3; cdr3_nt: TGTGCCAGCAGCTTAGTGGACAGGCTTAGCACAGATACGCAGTATTTT; cdr3_aa: CASSLVDRLSTDTQYF
clone_size: NA; cdr3_length: 12; d_call: NA; v_call: TRBV11-2; j_call: TRBJ1-2; cdr3_nt: TGTGCCAGCAGCCTGGACAGCTATGGCTACACCTTC; cdr3_aa: CASSLDSYGYTF
clone_size: NA; cdr3_length: 16; d_call: TRBD2; v_call: TRBV6-5; j_call: TRBJ2-3; cdr3_nt: TGTGCCAGCAGTTACGGGACTACGTGGGGCACAGATACGCAGTATTTT; cdr3_aa: CASSYGTTWGTDTQYF
clone_size: NA; cdr3_length: 16; d_call: NA; v_call: TRBV10-3; j_call: TRBJ2-3; cdr3_nt: TGTGCCATCAGTGCGGTTAGCGGAGGACTCACAGATACGCAGTATTTT; cdr3_aa: CAISAVSGGLTDTQYF
clone_size: few; cdr3_length: 14; d_call: TRBD2; v_call: TRBV29-1; j_call: TRBJ2-3; cdr3_nt: TGCAGCGTTGAAACTAGCGGGAGGACAGATACGCAGTATTTT; cdr3_aa: CSVETSGRTDTQYF
clone_size: NA; cdr3_length: 16; d_call: NA; v_call: TRBV10-3; j_call: TRBJ2-7; cdr3_nt: TGTGCCATCAGTGAGTCGGGAGGGGGGGCCTCCTACGAGCAGTACTTC; cdr3_aa: CAISESGGGASYEQYF
clone_size: NA; cdr3_length: 13; d_call: NA; v_call: TRBV7-9; j_call: TRBJ2-1; cdr3_nt: TGTGCCAGCAGCTTGGGTTTAGGGGCTTCGGAGTTCTTC; cdr3_aa: CASSLGLGASEFF
clone_size: few; cdr3_length: 13; d_call: NA; v_call: TRBV7-2; j_call: TRBJ2-1; cdr3_nt: TGTGCCAGCAGCTTCGGGCAGGGCGATGAGCAGTTCTTC; cdr3_aa: CASSFGQGDEQFF
clone_size: NA; cdr3_length: 13; d_call: NA; v_call: TRBV28; j_call: TRBJ1-2; cdr3_nt: TGTGCCAGCAGTCTACTCGCGGTCTATGGCTACACCTTC; cdr3_aa: CASSLLAVYGYTF
clone_size: NA; cdr3_length: 17; d_call: NA; v_call: TRBV7-6; j_call: TRBJ2-1; cdr3_nt: TGTGCCAGCAGCTCACGTCTAGCGCGCACCTCCTACAATGAGCAGTTCTTC; cdr3_aa: CASSSRLARTSYNEQFF
clone_size: NA; cdr3_length: 17; d_call: TRBD1; v_call: TRBV7-9; j_call: TRBJ1-4; cdr3_nt: TGTGCCAGCAGCTCCAACAGGGGTGGGGGCATCGCTGGAAAACTGTTTTTT; cdr3_aa: CASSSNRGGGIAGKLFF
clone_size: NA; cdr3_length: 13; d_call: NA; v_call: TRBV15; j_call: TRBJ1-1; cdr3_nt: TGTGCCACCAGCAGATGGACACAAGTAGAAGCTTTCTTT; cdr3_aa: CATSRWTQVEAFF
clone_size: NA; cdr3_length: 14; d_call: TRBD1; v_call: TRBV27; j_call: TRBJ1-2; cdr3_nt: TGTGCCAGCTGTCGGACAGGGAATAACTATGGCTACACCTTC; cdr3_aa: CASCRTGNNYGYTF
clone_size: NA; cdr3_length: 15; d_call: NA; v_call: TRBV7-2; j_call: TRBJ1-3; cdr3_nt: TGTGCCAGCAGCTTAGGTCAGGTCTCTGGAAACACCATATATTTT; cdr3_aa: CASSLGQVSGNTIYF
clone_size: NA; cdr3_length: 13; d_call: NA; v_call: TRBV28; j_call: TRBJ1-3; cdr3_nt: TGTGCCAGCAGTTTGGCTGGTGGAAACACCATATATTTT; cdr3_aa: CASSLAGGNTIYF
clone_size: NA; cdr3_length: 16; d_call: TRBD1; v_call: TRBV29-1; j_call: TRBJ2-3; cdr3_nt: TGCAGCGTTGAAGAGGGGGACAGGGGGCCCACAGATACGCAGTATTTT; cdr3_aa: CSVEEGDRGPTDTQYF
clone_size: NA; cdr3_length: 16; d_call: TRBD2; v_call: TRBV5-6; j_call: TRBJ2-1; cdr3_nt: TGTGCCAGCAGCTTGGGTCGCGGGAGGGCCTTCTACGAGCAGTTCTTC; cdr3_aa: CASSLGRGRAFYEQFF
clone_size: NA; cdr3_length: 16; d_call: NA; v_call: TRBV7-9; j_call: TRBJ1-3; cdr3_nt: TGTGCCAGCAGCTCCCAGGCGGGAGTGGAGGGAAACACCATATATTTT; cdr3_aa: CASSSQAGVEGNTIYF
clone_size: NA; cdr3_length: 16; d_call: TRBD2; v_call: TRBV9; j_call: TRBJ2-3; cdr3_nt: TGTGCCAGCAGCGCGACTAGCGGGGGGACCCCAGATACGCAGTATTTT; cdr3_aa: CASSATSGGTPDTQYF
clone_size: NA; cdr3_length: 17; d_call: TRBD2; v_call: TRBV3-1/TRBV3-2; j_call: TRBJ2-1; cdr3_nt: TGTGCCAGCAGCCAAGAAAGTAAGACTAGCGGGACCAATGAGCAGTTCTTC; cdr3_aa: CASSQESKTSGTNEQFF
clone_size: NA; cdr3_length: 14; d_call: TRBD1; v_call: TRBV28; j_call: TRBJ1-1; cdr3_nt: TGTGCCAGCAGGGGGACAGGGTCGGGCACTGAAGCTTTCTTT; cdr3_aa: CASRGTGSGTEAFF
clone_size: NA; cdr3_length: 14; d_call: TRBD2; v_call: TRBV5-1; j_call: TRBJ2-7; cdr3_nt: TGCGCCAGCAGTGTAGCGGGAGGAATGTACGAGCAGTACTTC; cdr3_aa: CASSVAGGMYEQYF
clone_size: NA; cdr3_length: 14; d_call: NA; v_call: TRBV20-1; j_call: TRBJ1-5; cdr3_nt: TGCAGTGCTAGTCCAGGATATAGCAATCAGCCCCAGCATTTT; cdr3_aa: CSASPGYSNQPQHF
clone_size: NA; cdr3_length: 14; d_call: NA; v_call: TRBV9; j_call: TRBJ2-7; cdr3_nt: TGTGCCAGCAGCGTAGGCGGTTATGTCGACGAGCAGTACTTC; cdr3_aa: CASSVGGYVDEQYF
clone_size: NA; cdr3_length: 14; d_call: TRBD1; v_call: TRBV2; j_call: TRBJ2-7; cdr3_nt: TGTGCCAGCAAACCGGGACAGGCAGCCTACGAGCAGTACTTC; cdr3_aa: CASKPGQAAYEQYF
clone_size: NA; cdr3_length: 17; d_call: TRBD1; v_call: TRBV5-6; j_call: TRBJ1-6; cdr3_nt: TGTGCCAGCAGCTTTTCGACAGGGTGGACCTATAATTCACCCCTCCACTTT; cdr3_aa: CASSFSTGWTYNSPLHF
clone_size: NA; cdr3_length: 14; d_call: NA; v_call: TRBV9; j_call: TRBJ1-6; cdr3_nt: TGTGCCAGCAGCCCTACAGATTATAATTCACCCCTCCACTTT; cdr3_aa: CASSPTDYNSPLHF
clone_size: NA; cdr3_length: 15; d_call: TRBD1; v_call: TRBV5-5; j_call: TRBJ1-2; cdr3_nt: TGTGCCAGCAGCTTGCGACAGGGCCCTAACTATGGCTACACCTTC; cdr3_aa: CASSLRQGPNYGYTF
clone_size: many; cdr3_length: 19; d_call: NA; v_call: TRBV21-1; j_call: TRBJ2-4; cdr3_nt: TGTGCCAGCAGTCTTTTTCCGGACAGTGCAGCTGTAGCCAAAAACATTCAGTACTTC; cdr3_aa: CASSLFPDSAAVAKNIQYF
clone_size: once; cdr3_length: 11; d_call: NA; v_call: TRBV12-3/TRBV12-4; j_call: TRBJ1-4; cdr3_nt: TGTGCCAGCAGTTTGGGCCCTAAACTGTTTTTT; cdr3_aa: CASSLGPKLFF
clone_size: NA; cdr3_length: 14; d_call: TRBD1; v_call: TRBV28; j_call: TRBJ1-5; cdr3_nt: TGTGCCAGCAGTTTAGGGACAGGGCTTCAGCCCCAGCATTTT; cdr3_aa: CASSLGTGLQPQHF
clone_size: NA; cdr3_length: 16; d_call: TRBD1; v_call: TRBV5-1; j_call: TRBJ2-7; cdr3_nt: TGCGCCAGCAGCCTCGTCGGGCGGACAGGGTTTTACGAGCAGTACTTC; cdr3_aa: CASSLVGRTGFYEQYF
clone_size: NA; cdr3_length: 14; d_call: NA; v_call: TRBV11-1; j_call: TRBJ2-7; cdr3_nt: TGTGCCAGCAGCTTAGAGAGGAGTACGAGCGGGCAGTACTTC; cdr3_aa: CASSLERSTSGQYF